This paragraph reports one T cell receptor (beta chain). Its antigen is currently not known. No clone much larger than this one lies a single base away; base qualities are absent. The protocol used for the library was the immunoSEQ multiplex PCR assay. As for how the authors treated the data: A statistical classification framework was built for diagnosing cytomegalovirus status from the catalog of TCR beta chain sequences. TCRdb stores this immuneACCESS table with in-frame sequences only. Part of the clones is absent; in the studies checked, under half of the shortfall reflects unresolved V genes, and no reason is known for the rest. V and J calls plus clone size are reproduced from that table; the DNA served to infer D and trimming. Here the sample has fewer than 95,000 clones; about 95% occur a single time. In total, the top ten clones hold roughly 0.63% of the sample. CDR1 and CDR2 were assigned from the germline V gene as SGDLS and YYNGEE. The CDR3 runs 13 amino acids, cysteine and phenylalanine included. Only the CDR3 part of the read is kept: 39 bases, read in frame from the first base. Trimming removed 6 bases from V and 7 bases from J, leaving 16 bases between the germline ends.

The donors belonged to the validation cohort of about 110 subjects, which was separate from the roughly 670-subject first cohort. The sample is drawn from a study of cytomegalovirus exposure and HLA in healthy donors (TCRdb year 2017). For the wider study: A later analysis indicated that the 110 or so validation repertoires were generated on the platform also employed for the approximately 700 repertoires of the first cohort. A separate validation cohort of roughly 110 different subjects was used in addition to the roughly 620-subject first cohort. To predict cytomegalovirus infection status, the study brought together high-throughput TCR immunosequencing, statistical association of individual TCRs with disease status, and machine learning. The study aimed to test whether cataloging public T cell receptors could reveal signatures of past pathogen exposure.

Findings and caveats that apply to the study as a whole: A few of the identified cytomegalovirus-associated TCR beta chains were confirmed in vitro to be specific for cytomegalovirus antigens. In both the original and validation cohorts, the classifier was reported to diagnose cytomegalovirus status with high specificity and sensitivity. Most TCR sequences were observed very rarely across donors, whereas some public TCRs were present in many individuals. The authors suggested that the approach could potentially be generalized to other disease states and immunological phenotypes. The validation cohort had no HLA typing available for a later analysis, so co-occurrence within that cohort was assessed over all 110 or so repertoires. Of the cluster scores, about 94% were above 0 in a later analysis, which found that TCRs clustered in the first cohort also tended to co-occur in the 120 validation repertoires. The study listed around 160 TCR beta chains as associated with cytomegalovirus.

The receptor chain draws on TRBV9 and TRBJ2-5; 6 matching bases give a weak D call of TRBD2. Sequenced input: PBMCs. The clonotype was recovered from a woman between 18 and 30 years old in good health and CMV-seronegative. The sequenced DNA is TGTGCCAGCACGGGGGATCCCACGGGGACCCAGTACTTC. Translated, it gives CASTGDPTGTQYF.